This T cell receptor (beta chain) came from a study of T-cell memory formation after mild COVID-19 (dated by TCRdb to about 2021). Background on the whole study: Most TCR sequence clusters were specific to one of the two donors. Longitudinal TCRalpha and TCRbeta repertoire sequencing tracked T-cell clones expanding and contracting after mild COVID-19 in two donors. Two young, previously healthy adult volunteers, one female and one male, were included in the cohort.

Including cysteine and phenylalanine, the CDR3 has 15 amino acids. Solely the CDR3 DNA is kept, with 45 bases framed from the first base. The germline ends are 9 bases apart after V is trimmed by 0 bases and J by 1 base. CDR1 SGHDN and CDR2 FVKESK were looked up in the germline V gene. About this clonotype: Its antigen is unknown. The record has no base qualities; no much larger clone is one base away.

The sample was run on an Illumina NovaSeq 6000. TCRalpha and TCRbeta cDNA libraries were constructed by 5'RACE with constant-segment primers, with sample barcodes and unique molecular identifiers being introduced. Trizol reagent was used to extract RNA from every sample. Library amplification was performed in two PCR steps, and a second sample barcode and Illumina TruSeq adapters were introduced in the second step. Sequencing of the libraries was done on an Illumina NovaSeq, producing 2 x 150 bp paired-end reads. Concerning the study's data processing: With migec v1.2.7, reads were demultiplexed and then collapsed into UMI-guided consensus sequences. Using mixcr v2.1.11, UMI consensuses were aligned to TRA and TRB V and J templates and then assembled into clonotypes. A clonotype was counted as expanded or contracted only if both edgeR and NoisET called the change significant, with noise models trained on biological replicates. For edgeR calls, the thresholds were a false discovery rate-adjusted p below 0.01 and a log2 fold-change of 1. PCA with hierarchical clustering of max-normalized trajectories of the 1000 most abundant clonotypes was used as exploratory dynamics analysis. Each responding clone was given a CD4 or CD8 phenotype based on the CD4+ and CD8+ repertoires, which had been sequenced separately. TCRdb redid the processing of the public reads, applying fastp at Q25 and MiXCR, and retained in-frame beta chains. Merged by CDR3 protein, the rows form single entries marked with the most common genes and DNA. TCRdb assigned the V and J calls; the authors' analysis was not used. A total of a few hundred thousand distinct CDR3 sequences appear in this sample, roughly 19% of them only once. Of the sample, under 25% falls within the top ten clones.

Ficoll-Paque density gradient centrifugation was used to isolate PBMCs. Study-level results and caveats: Clones contracting from day 15 to 85 had balanced CD4/CD8 phenotypes, while a second wave expanding from day 15 to 37 was biased towards CD4+. The second-wave clones that peaked on day 37 were not confirmed to be SARS-CoV-2 specific. The detection of some responding clones in pre-infection memory suggests that pre-existing cross-reactive memory T cells joined the SARS-CoV-2 response. Contracting CD4+ clones were found mainly in CM and EM memory subsets, while CD8+ clones were enriched in EMRA. Only a couple of mild cases were covered by the study, and larger cohorts that include severe cases with pre-infection samples were considered necessary.

This receptor was identified in a man aged 18 to 29 who had mild COVID-19 (a few samples of this study predate the infection). The sample titles of this study are shuffled in the database, so cell type and time point are left out; the donor was told from shared clones. Sequenced: PBMCs or a T cell subset sorted from them (not recorded which). Recombination joined TRBV14 with TRBJ1-1, with no confidently assigned D gene. CDR3 region: CASSQEIGANTEAFF. The nucleotides read TGTGCCAGCAGCCAAGAAATTGGTGCGAACACTGAAGCTTTCTTT.